This TCR beta chain stems from a study of regulatory T cells in long-lasting Graves disease. Regarding time point: newly diagnosed GD, antithyroid drugs for less than 3 months. PBMC RNA was the source of the TCR library. After removal of 0 bases from V and 4 bases from J, the junction contained 4 bases not matched to a gene. The CDR3 runs to 15 residues. CDR1 and CDR2 from the germline V gene are SGHNT and YYREEE (reference sequence). This clonotype was recorded only once. Both iRepertoire HTBI primers and Arm-PCR of CDR3 regions were used to build the TCR beta libraries. A single record per CDR3 protein comes from TCRdb applying MiXCR to the multiplex PCR reads. Among 500,000 to 700,000 distinct CDR3 sequences, around 15% were seen once, and the ten largest hold approximately 18%. The same sample was also used in a study of T cells in Graves' hyperthyroidism and ophthalmopathy.

Source: peripheral blood mononuclear cells (PBMCs), taken at new diagnosis, from a patient treated with antithyroid drugs. The chain recombines TRBV5-4 with TRBJ2-3; 8 positions match TRBD2. The clonotype was recovered from a woman under 40 with Graves disease. The chain's CDR3 is CASSLGAGGADTQYF. CDR3 nucleotides: TGTGCCAGCAGCTTGGGGGCGGGAGGTGCAGATACGCAGTATTTT.